The TCR beta chain under discussion was sequenced for a study of CD8+CD57+ T cells in acquired aplastic anemia. Template material for TCR beta VDJ and CDR3 profiling consisted of genomic DNA. A single record per CDR3 protein comes from TCRdb applying MiXCR to the reads. This table has around 180,000 distinct CDR3 sequences, 55% to 80% appearing once. There are 14 residues in the CDR3. The ends were cut back, 5 bases at V and 1 base at J, with 11 bases in the middle. The origin of this receptor is a human donor in good health. The specimen was sorted CD4+, CD8+, or CD8+CD57+ T cells (not recorded which) from PBMCs. V is TRBV12-3 or TRBV12-4 and J is TRBJ2-5; perhaps TRBD1 as D (7 bases). As DNA, the CDR3 is TGTGCCAGCAGTCCGGGGGACAGCCAAGAGACCCAGTACTTC. It specifies CASSPGDSQETQYF.